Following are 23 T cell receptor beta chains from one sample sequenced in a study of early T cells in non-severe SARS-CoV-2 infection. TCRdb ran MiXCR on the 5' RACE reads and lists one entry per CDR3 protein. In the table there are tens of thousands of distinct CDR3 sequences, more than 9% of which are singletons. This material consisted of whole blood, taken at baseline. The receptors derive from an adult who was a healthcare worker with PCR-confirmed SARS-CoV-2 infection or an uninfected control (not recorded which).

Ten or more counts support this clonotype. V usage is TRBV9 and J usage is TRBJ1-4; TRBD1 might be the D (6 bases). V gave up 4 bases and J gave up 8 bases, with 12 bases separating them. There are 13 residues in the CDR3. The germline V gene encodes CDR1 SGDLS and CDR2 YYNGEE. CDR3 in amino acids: CASSPWTEEKLFF. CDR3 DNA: TGTGCCAGCAGCCCCTGGACAGAGGAAAAACTGTTTTTT.

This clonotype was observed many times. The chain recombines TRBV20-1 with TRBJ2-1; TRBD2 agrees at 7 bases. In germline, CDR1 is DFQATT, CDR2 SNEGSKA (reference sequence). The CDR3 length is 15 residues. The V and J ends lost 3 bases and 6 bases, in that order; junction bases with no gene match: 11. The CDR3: CSARGGTDLSNEQFF. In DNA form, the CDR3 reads TGCAGTGCTAGGGGGGGGACCGACCTTTCCAATGAGCAGTTCTTC.

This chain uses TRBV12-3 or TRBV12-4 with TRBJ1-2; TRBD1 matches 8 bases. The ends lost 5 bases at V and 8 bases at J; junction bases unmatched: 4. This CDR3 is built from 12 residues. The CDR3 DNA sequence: TGTGCCAGCAGTGGGACAGGATCGGGCTACACCTTC. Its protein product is CASSGTGSGYTF.

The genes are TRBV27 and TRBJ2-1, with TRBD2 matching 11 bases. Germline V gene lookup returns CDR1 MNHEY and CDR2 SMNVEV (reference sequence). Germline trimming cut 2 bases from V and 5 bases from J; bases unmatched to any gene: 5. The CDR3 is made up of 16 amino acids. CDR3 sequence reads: CASSLEGTSGNNEQFF. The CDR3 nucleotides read TGTGCCAGCAGTTTAGAGGGGACTAGCGGTAACAATGAGCAGTTCTTC.

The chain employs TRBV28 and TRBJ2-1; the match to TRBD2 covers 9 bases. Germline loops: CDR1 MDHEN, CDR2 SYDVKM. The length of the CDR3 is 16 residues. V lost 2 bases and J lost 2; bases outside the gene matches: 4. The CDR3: CASSLAGGNPYNEQFF. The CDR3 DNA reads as TGTGCCAGCAGTTTAGCGGGAGGGAACCCCTACAATGAGCAGTTCTTC.

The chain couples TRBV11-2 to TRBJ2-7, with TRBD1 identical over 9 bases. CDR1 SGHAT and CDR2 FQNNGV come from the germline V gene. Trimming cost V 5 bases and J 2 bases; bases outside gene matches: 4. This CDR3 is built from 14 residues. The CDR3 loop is CASSTTGGTYEQYF. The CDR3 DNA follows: TGTGCCAGCAGCACAACAGGGGGCACCTACGAGCAGTACTTC.

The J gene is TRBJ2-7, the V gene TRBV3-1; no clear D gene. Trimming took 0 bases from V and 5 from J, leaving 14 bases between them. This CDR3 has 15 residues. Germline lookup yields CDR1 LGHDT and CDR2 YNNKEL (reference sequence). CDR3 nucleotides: TGTGCCAGCAGCCAAGATTCGACTGTCCGCCACGAGCAGTACTTC. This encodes CASSQDSTVRHEQYF.

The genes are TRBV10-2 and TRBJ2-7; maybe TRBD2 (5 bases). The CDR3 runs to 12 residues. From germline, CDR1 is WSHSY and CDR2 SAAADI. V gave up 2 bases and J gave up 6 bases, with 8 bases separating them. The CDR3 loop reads CASSENRGEQYF. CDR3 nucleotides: TGCGCCAGCAGTGAGAACCGGGGCGAGCAGTACTTC.

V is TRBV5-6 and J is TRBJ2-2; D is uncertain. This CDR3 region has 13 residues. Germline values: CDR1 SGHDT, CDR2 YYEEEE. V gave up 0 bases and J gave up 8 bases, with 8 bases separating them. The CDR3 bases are TGTGCCAGCAGCTTGGTGGCGGCGGGGGAGCTGTTTTTT. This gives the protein CASSLVAAGELFF.

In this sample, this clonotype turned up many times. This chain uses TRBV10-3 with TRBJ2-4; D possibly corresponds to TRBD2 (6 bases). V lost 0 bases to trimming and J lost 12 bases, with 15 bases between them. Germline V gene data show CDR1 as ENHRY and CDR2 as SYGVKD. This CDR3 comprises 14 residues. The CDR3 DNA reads TGTGCCATCAGTGAGTCCTCCCGCGGGGAGCCTCAGTACTTC. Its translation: CAISESSRGEPQYF.

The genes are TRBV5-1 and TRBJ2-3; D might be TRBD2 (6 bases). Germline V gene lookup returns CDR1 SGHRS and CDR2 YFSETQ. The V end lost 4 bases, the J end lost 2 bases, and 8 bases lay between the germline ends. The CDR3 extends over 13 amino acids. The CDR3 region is CASSRDFTDTQYF. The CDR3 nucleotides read TGCGCCAGCAGCCGGGACTTCACAGATACGCAGTATTTT. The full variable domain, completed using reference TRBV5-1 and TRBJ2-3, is KAGVTQTPRYLIKTRGQQVTLSCSPISGHRSVSWYQQTPGQGLQFLFEYFSETQRNKGNFPGRFSGRQFSNSRSEMNVSTLELGDSALYLCASSRDFTDTQYFGPGTRLTVL.

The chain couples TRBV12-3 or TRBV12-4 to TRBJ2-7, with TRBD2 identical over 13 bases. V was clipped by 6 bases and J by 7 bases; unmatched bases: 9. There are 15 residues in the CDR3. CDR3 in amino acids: CASRPGLAGAGEQYF. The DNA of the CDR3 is TGTGCCAGCAGACCTGGACTAGCGGGAGCGGGGGAGCAGTACTTC.

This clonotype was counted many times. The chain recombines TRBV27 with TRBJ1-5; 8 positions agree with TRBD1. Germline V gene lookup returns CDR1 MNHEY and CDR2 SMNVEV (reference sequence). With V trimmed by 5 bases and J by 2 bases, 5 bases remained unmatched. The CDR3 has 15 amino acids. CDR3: CASSKTGAGNQPQHF. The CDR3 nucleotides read TGTGCCAGCAGTAAGACAGGGGCTGGCAATCAGCCCCAGCATTTT.

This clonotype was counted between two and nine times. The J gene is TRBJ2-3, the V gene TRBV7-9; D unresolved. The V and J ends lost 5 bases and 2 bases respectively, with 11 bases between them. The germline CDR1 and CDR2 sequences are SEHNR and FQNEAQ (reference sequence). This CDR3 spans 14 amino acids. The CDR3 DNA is TGTGCCAGCAGCCACAGAGGTGACACAGATACGCAGTATTTT. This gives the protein CASSHRGDTDTQYF.

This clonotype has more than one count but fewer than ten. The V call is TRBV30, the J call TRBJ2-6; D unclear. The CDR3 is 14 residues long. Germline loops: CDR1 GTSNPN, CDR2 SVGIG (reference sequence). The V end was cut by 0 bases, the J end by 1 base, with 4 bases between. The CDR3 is CAWSVQSGANVLTF. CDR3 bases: TGTGCCTGGAGTGTTCAGTCTGGGGCCAACGTCCTGACTTTC. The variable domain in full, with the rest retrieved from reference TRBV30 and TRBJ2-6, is SQTIHQWPATLVQPVGSPLSLECTVEGTSNPNLYWYRQAAGRGLQLLFYSVGIGQISSEVPQNLSASRPQDRQFILSSKKLLLSDSGFYLCAWSVQSGANVLTFGAGSRLTVL.

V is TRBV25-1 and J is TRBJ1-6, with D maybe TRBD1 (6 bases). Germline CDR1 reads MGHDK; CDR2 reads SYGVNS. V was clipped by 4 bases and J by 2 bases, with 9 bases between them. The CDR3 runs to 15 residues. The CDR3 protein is CASSATGTYNSPLHF. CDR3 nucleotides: TGTGCCAGCAGTGCCACAGGGACCTATAATTCACCCCTCCACTTT.

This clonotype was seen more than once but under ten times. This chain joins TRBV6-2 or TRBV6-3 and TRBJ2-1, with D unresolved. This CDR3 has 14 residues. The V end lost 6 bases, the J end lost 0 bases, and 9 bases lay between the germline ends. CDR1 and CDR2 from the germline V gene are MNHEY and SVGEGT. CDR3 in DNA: TGTGCCAGCAGCGGATTGAGCTCCTACAATGAGCAGTTCTTC. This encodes CASSGLSSYNEQFF.

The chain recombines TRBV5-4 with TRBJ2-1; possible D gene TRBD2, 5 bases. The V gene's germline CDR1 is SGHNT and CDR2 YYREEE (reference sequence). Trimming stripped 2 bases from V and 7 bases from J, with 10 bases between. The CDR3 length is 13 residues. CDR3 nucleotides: TGTGCCAGCAGCTTACGGCTAGCTAATGAGCAGTTCTTC. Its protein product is CASSLRLANEQFF.

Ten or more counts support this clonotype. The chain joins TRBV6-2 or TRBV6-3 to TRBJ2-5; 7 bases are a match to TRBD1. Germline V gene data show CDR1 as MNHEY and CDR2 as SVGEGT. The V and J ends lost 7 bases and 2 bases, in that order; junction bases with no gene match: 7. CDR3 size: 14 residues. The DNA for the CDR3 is TGTGCCAGCATTCCAGGGGGTCTACAAGAGACCCAGTACTTC. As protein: CASIPGGLQETQYF.

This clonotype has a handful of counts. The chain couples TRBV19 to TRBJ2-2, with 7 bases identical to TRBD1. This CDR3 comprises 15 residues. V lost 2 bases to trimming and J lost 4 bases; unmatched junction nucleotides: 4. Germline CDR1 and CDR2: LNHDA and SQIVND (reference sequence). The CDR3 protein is CASSITGESTGELFF. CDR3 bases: TGTGCCAGTAGTATAACAGGGGAGAGCACCGGGGAGCTGTTTTTT.

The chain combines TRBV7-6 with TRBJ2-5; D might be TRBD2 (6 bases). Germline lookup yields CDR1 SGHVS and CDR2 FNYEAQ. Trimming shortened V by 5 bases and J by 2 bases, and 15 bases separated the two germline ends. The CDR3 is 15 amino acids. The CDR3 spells CASSLNPDYQETQYF. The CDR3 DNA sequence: TGTGCCAGCAGCCTAAACCCGGACTATCAAGAGACCCAGTACTTC.

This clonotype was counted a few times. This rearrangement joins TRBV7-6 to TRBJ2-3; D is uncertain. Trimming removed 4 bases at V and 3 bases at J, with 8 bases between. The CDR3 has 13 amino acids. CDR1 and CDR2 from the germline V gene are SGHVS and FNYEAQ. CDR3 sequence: CASSWQPTDTQYF. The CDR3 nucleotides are TGTGCCAGCAGCTGGCAGCCTACAGATACGCAGTATTTT. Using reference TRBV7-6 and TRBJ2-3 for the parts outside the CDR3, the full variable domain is GAGVSQSPRYKVTKRGQDVALRCDPISGHVSLYWYRQALGQGPEFLTYFNYEAQQDKSGLPNDRFSAERPEGSISTLTIQRTEQRDSAMYRCASSWQPTDTQYFGPGTRLTVL.

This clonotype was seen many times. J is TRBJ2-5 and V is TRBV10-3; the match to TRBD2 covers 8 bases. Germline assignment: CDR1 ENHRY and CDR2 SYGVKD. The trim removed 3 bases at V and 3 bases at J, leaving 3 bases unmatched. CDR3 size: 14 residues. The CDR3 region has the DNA TGTGCCATCAGTGAAAGCGGGAGAGAAGAGACCCAGTACTTC. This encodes CAISESGREETQYF.